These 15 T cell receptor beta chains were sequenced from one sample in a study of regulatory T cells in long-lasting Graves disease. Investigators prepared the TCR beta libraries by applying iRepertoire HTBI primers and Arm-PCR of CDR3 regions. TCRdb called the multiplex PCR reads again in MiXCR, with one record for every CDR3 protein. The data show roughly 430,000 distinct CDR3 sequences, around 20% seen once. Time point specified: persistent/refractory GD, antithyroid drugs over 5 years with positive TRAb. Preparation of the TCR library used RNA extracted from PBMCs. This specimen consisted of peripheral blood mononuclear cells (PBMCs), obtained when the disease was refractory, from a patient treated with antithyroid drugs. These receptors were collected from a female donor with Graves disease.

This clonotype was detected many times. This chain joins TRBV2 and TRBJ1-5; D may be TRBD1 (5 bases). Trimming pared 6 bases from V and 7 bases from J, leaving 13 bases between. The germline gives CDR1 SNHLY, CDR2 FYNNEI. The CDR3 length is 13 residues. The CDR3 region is CASSYRGSQPQHF. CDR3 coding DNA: TGTGCCAGCAGCTACCGGGGGAGCCAGCCCCAGCATTTT.

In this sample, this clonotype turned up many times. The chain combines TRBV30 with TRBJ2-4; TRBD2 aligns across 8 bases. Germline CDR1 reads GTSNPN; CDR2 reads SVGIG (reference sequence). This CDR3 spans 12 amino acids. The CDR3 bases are TGTGCGTCGAGTCTAGCGGGCGCCCTTCAGTACTTC. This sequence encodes CASSLAGALQYF.

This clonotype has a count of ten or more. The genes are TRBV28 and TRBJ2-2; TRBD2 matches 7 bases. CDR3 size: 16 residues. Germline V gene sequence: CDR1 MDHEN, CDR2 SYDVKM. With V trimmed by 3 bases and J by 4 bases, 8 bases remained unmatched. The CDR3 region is CASSLVAGLLTGELFF. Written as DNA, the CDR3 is TGTGCCAGCAGTTTGGTAGCGGGCTTACTCACCGGGGAGCTGTTTTTT.

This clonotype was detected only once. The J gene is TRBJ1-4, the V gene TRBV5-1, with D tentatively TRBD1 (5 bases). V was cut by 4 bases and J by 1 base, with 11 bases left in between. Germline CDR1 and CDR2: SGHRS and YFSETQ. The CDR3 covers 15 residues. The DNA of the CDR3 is TGCGCCAGCAGCGCCCGGGACGGAACTAATGAAAAACTGTTTTTT. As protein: CASSARDGTNEKLFF.

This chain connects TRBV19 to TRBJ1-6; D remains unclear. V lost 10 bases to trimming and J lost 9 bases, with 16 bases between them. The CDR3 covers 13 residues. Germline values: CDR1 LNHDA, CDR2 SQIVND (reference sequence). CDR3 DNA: TGTGCCATTGCGGCCTCGGCGGGTTCACCCCTCCACTTT. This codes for CAIAASAGSPLHF.

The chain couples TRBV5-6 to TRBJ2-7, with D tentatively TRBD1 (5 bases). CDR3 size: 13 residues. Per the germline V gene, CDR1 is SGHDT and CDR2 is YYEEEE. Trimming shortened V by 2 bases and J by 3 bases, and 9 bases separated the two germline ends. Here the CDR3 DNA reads TGTGCCAGCAGCTTATACCAGGGCTACGAGCAGTACTTC. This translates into CASSLYQGYEQYF.

CDR3 residues: CASSLGEGATQTQYF. CDR3 DNA sequence: TGTGCCAGCAGCTTAGGGGAGGGGGCTACGCAGACCCAGTACTTC. V and J are TRBV7-6 and TRBJ2-5; D tentatively fits TRBD1 or TRBD2 (7 bases each). Germline CDR1 reads SGHVS; CDR2 reads FNYEAQ. This CDR3 has 15 amino acids. The ends were cut back, 1 base at V and 6 bases at J, with 15 bases in the middle.

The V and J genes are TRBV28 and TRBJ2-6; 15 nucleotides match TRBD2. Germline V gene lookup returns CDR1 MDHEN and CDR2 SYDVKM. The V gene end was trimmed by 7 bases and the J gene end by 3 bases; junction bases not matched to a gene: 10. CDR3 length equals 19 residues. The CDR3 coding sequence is TGTGCCAGCACCGGAGCAGGACTAGCGGGAGGGCGTGGGGCCAACGTCCTGACTTTC. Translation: CASTGAGLAGGRGANVLTF.

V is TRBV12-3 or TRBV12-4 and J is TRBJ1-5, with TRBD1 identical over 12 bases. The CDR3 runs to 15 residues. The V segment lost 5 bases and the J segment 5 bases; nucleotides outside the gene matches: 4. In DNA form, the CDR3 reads TGTGCCAGCAGTGTAAGGGACAGGGGGCATCAGCCCCAGCATTTT. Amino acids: CASSVRDRGHQPQHF.

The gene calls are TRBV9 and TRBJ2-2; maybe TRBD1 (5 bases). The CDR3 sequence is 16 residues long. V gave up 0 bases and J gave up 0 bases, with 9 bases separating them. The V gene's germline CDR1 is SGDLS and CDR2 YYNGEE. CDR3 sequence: CASSVAGAANTGELFF. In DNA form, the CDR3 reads TGTGCCAGCAGCGTAGCTGGGGCCGCGAACACCGGGGAGCTGTTTTTT.

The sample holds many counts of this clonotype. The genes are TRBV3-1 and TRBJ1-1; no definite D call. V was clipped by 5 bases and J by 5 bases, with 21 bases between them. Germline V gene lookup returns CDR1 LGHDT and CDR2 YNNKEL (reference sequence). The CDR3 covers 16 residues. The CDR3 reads CASSSYRVGEATEAFF. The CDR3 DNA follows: TGTGCCAGCAGCTCCTATCGCGTCGGGGAAGCTACTGAAGCTTTCTTT. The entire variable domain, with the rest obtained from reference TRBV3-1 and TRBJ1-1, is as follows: DTAVSQTPKYLVTQMGNDKSIKCEQNLGHDTMYWYKQDSKKFLKIMFSYNNKELIINETVPNRFSPKSPDKAHLNLHINSLELGDSAVYFCASSSYRVGEATEAFFGQGTRLTVV.

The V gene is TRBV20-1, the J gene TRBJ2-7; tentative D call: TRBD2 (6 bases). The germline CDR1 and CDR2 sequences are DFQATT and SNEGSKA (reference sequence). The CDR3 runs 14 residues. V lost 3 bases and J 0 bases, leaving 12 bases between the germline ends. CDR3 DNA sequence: TGCAGTGCTAGTGGCGGGGACGGCTCCTACGAGCAGTACTTC. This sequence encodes CSASGGDGSYEQYF.

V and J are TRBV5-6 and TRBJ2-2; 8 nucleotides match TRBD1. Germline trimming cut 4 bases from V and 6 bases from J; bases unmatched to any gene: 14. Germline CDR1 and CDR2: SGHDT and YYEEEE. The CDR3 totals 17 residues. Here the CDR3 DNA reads TGTGCCAGCAGCCCCGTCGGGGGCAGGGGGCGATCCGGGGAGCTGTTTTTT. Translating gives CASSPVGGRGRSGELFF.

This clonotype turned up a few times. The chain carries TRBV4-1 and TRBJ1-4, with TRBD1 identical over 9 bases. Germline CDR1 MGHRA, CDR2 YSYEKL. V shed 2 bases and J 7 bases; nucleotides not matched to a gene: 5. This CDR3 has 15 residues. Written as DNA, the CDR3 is TGCGCCAGCAGCCAACAACAGGGGGCGGGTGAAAAACTGTTTTTT. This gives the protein CASSQQQGAGEKLFF.

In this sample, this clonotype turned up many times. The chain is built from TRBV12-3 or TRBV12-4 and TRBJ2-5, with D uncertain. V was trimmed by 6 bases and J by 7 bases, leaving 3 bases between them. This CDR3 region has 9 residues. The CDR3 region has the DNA TGTGCCAGCAGGGTGACCCAGTACTTC. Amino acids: CASRVTQYF.